This T cell receptor beta chain was sequenced during a study of cytomegalovirus exposure and HLA in healthy donors. In the case of this clone: What it recognizes is unknown. One end of the junction varies from germline; a read error may be responsible.

Regarding the study as a whole: Clusters of TCRs from the first cohort tended to co-occur in the 120 or so validation repertoires (as a later analysis found). Across donors, most TCRs were seen rarely, yet some public ones were widespread.

Produced via immunoSEQ multiplex PCR; TCRdb's table is partial and in-frame only. Among fewer than 400,000 clones listed, 86% were seen once. CDR1 and CDR2 from the germline V gene are LNHNV and YYDKDF (reference sequence). The CDR3 sequence is 15 residues long. Material for sequencing was PBMCs. The sequence derives from a woman between 18 and 29 years old in good health and CMV-seronegative. The chain employs TRBV15 and TRBJ2-1; weak D call: TRBD2 (6 bases). The CDR3 sequence: CATSRDRGLGGKEIF. Written as DNA, the CDR3 is TGTGCCACCAGCAGAGATCGAGGGCTGGGCGGGAAGGAGATCTTC.